This TCR beta chain was found in a study of T cells in Graves' hyperthyroidism and ophthalmopathy. Study results and limitations: Blood shared most expanded thyroid clonotypes above 0.001.

CDR3 size: 16 residues. Germline V gene lookup returns CDR1 LGHNA and CDR2 YNFKEQ. V lost 3 bases to trimming and J lost 2 bases; unmatched junction nucleotides: 5. With respect to this clonotype: The antigen remains unidentified.

What was amplified from RNA transcripts were TCR beta CDR3 regions. Researchers ran a first-round RT-PCR on the TCR CDR3 using the HTBI primer set. TCRdb analysed the multiplex PCR reads with MiXCR anew, one entry per CDR3 protein. The sample yields a few hundred thousand distinct CDR3 sequences, around 14% seen once. The source of this sequence is a young woman with Graves' hyperthyroidism that later progressed to Graves' ophthalmopathy. The chain links TRBV4-2 to TRBJ2-1, with 9 bases that match TRBD2. The sequencing input was blood. The CDR3, as DNA: TGTGCCAGCAGCCAGGGCGGGAGGGCCCCCTACAATGAGCAGTTCTTC. Protein product: CASSQGGRAPYNEQFF.